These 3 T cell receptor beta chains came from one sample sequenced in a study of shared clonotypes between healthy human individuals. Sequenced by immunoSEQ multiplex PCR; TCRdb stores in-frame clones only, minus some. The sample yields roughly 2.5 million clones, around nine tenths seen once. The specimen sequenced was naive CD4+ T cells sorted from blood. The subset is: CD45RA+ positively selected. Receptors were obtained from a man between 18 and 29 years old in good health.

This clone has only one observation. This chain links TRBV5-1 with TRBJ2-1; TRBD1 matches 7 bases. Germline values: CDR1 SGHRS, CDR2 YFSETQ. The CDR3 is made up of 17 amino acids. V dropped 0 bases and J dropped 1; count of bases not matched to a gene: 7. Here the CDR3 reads CASSLAATGASYNEQFF. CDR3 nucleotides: TGCGCCAGCAGCTTGGCCGCAACAGGGGCATCCTACAATGAGCAGTTCTTC.

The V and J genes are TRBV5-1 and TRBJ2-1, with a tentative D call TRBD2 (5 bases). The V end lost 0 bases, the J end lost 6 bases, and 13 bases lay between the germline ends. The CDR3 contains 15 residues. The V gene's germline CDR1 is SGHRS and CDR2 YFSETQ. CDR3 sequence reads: CASSLALAASNEQFF. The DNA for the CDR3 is TGCGCCAGCAGCTTGGCGCTAGCAGCCTCCAATGAGCAGTTCTTC.

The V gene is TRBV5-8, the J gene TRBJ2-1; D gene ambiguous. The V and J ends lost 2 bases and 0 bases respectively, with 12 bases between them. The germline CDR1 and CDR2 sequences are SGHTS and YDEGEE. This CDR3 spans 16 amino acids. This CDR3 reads CASSFPLAASYNEQFF. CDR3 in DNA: TGTGCCAGCAGCTTTCCTCTCGCGGCCTCCTACAATGAGCAGTTCTTC. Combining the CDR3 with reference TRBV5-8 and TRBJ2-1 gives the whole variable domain EAGVTQSPTHLIKTRGQQATLRCSPISGHTSVYWYQQALGLGLQFLLWYDEGEERNRGNFPPRFSGRQFPNYSSELNVNALELEDSALYLCASSFPLAASYNEQFFGPGTRLTVL.